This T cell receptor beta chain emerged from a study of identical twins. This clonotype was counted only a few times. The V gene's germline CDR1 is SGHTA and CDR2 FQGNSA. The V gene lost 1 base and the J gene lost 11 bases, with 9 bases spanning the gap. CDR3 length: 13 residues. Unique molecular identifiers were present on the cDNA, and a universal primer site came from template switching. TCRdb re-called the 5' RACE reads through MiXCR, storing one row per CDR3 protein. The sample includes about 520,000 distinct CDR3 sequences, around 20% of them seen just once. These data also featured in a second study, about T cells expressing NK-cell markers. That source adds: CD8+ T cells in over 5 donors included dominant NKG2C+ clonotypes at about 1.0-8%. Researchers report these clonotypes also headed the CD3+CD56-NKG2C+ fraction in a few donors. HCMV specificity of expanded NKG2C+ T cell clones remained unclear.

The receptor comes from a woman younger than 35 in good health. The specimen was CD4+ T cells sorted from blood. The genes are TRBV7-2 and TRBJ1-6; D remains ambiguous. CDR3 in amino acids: CASSLGGLAPLHF. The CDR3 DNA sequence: TGTGCCAGCAGCTTAGGAGGACTCGCACCCCTCCACTTT.